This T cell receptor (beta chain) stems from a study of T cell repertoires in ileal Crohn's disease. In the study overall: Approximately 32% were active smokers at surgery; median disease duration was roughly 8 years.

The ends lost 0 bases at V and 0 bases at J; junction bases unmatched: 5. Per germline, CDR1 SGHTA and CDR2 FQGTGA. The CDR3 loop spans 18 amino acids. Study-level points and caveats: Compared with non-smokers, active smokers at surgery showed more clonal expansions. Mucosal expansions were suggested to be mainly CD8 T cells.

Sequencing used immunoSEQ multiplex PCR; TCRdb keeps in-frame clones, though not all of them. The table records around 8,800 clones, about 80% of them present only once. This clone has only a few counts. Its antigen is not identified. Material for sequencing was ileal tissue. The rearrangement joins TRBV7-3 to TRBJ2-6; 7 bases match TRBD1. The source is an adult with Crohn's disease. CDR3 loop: CASSLTSGQLSGANVLTF. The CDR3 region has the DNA TGTGCCAGCAGCTTAACGTCGGGACAGCTCTCTGGGGCCAACGTCCTGACTTTC.